This T cell receptor (beta chain) originates from a study of CD4 T cells in relation to SARS-CoV-2 and coronaviruses. Study as a whole: TCR beta CDR3s were sequenced after roughly 10-day antigen culture of PBMCs. The negative reference was HIV-1 Nef peptide pool or peptide-free culture. Overall study findings and caveats: SARS-CoV-2-driven expansion was significantly weaker in crossreactive than monoreactive clones. Pre-pandemic and post-infection samples never came from the same donor.

TCRdb keeps only in-frame clones here, not all; method: immunoSEQ multiplex PCR. Among 20,000 to 30,000 clones listed, approximately 82% were seen once. Concerning this clone: Its specificity is unknown.

CDR1 and CDR2 (germline): SQVTM, ANQGSEA. Trimming stripped 4 bases from V and 2 bases from J, with 15 bases between. This CDR3 contains 15 residues. The unexposed donors gave CD4+ T cells in about 2010-2019, prior to COVID-19. The cells were cultured for about ten days before CD4+ T cells were isolated. The chain joins TRBV29-1 to TRBJ1-5, with D unresolved. Sequencing was done on a sample of CD4+ T cells from PBMCs, cultured in vitro. The sequence came from a human donor in good health. CDR3 in amino acids: CSVADGLLGNQPQHF. The CDR3 coding sequence is TGCAGCGTTGCGGACGGGCTCTTAGGCAATCAGCCCCAGCATTTT.